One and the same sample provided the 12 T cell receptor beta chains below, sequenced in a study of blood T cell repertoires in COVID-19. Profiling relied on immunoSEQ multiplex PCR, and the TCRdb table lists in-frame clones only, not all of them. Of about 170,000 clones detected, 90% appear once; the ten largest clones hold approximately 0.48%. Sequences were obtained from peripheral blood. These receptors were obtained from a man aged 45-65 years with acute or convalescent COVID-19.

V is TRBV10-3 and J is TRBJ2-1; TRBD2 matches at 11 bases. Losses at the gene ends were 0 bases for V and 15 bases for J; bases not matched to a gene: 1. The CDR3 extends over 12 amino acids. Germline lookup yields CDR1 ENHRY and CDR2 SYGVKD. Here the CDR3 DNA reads TGTGCCATCAGTGAGTCCGGGACTAGCGGGTTCTTC. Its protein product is CAISESGTSGFF.

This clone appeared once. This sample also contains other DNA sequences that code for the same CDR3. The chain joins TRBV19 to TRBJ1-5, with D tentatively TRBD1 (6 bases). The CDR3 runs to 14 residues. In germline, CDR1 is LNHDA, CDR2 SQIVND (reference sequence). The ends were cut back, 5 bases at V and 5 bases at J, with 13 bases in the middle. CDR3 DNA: TGTGCCAGTAGTCCGGACAGAGGGGATCAGCCCCAGCATTTT. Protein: CASSPDRGDQPQHF.

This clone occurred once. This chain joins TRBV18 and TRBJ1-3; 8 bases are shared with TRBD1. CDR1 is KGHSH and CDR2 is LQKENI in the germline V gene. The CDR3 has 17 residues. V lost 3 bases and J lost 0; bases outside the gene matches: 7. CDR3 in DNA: TGTGCCAGCTCACCGGGCAGGGGGCGAAGCTCTGGAAACACCATATATTTT. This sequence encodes CASSPGRGRSSGNTIYF. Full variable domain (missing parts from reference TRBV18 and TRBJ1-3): NAGVMQNPRHLVRRRGQEARLRCSPMKGHSHVYWYRQLPEEGLKFMVYLQKENIIDESGMPKERFSAEFPKEGPSILRIQQVVRGDSAAYFCASSPGRGRSSGNTIYFGEGSWLTVV.

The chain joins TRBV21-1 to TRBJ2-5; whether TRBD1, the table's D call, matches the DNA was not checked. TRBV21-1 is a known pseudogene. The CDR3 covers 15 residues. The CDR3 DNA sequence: TGTGCCAGCAGCAACAGGCAAACAGGGGGCGAGACCCAGTACTTC. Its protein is CASSNRQTGGETQYF.

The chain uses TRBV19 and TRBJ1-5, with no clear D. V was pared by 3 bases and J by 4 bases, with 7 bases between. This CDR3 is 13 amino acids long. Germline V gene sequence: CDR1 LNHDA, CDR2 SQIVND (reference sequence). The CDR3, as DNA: TGTGCCAGTAGTATCGGGATAAATCAGCCCCAGCATTTT. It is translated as CASSIGINQPQHF.

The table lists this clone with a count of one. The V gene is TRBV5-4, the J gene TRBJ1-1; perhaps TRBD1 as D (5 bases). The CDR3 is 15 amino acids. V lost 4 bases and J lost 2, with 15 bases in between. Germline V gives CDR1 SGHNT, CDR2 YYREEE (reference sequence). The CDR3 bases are TGTGCCAGCAGCACCGGGGGTGTCCTTAACACTGAAGCTTTCTTT. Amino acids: CASSTGGVLNTEAFF.

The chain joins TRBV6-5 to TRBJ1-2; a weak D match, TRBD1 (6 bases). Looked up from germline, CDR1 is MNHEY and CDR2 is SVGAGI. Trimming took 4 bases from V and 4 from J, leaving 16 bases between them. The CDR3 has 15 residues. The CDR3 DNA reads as TGTGCCAGCAGTTCCACAGGGACGCTTTTCTATGGCTACACCTTC. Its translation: CASSSTGTLFYGYTF.

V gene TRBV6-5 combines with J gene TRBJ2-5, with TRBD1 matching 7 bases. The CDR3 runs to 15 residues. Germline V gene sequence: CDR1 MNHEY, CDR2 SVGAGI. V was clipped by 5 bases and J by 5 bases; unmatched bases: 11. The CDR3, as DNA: TGTGCCAGCAGTATAGACAGGGCCGGTGGGGAGACCCAGTACTTC. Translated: CASSIDRAGGETQYF.

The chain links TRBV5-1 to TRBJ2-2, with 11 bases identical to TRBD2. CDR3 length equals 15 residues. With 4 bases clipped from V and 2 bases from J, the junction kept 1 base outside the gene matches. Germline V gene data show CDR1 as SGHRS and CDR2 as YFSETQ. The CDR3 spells CASSGTSGNTGELFF. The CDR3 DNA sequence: TGCGCCAGCAGCGGGACTAGCGGTAACACCGGGGAGCTGTTTTTT.

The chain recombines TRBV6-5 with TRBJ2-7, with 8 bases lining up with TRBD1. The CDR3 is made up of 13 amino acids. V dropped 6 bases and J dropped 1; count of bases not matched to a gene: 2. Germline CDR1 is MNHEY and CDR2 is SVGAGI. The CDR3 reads CASRQGVSYEQYV. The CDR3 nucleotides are TGTGCCAGCAGACAGGGGGTTTCCTACGAGCAGTACGTC.

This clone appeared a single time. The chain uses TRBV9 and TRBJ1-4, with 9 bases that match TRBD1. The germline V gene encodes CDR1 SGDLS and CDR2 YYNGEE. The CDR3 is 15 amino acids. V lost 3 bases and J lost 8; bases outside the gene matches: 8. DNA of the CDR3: TGTGCCAGCAGCGGAGCCGGGACAGGGAGGGAAAAACTGTTTTTT. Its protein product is CASSGAGTGREKLFF. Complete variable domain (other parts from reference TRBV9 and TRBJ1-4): DSGVTQTPKHLITATGQRVTLRCSPRSGDLSVYWYQQSLDQGLQFLIQYYNGEERAKGNILERFSAQQFPDLHSELNLSSLELGDSALYFCASSGAGTGREKLFFGSGTQLSVL.

The CDR3 DNA reads as TGTGCCAGCAGGGCCGGGACTAGCGGGAGGAGCTCCACCGGGGAGCTGTTTTTT. Translation: CASRAGTSGRSSTGELFF. V gene TRBV3-1 (or the pseudogene TRBV3-2) combines with J gene TRBJ2-2; 15 bases agree with TRBD2. Per germline, CDR1 LGHDT and CDR2 YNNKEL (reference sequence). The CDR3 has 18 amino acids. The J segment lost 4 bases and the V segment lost 6 bases, leaving 9 bases of the junction unmatched.